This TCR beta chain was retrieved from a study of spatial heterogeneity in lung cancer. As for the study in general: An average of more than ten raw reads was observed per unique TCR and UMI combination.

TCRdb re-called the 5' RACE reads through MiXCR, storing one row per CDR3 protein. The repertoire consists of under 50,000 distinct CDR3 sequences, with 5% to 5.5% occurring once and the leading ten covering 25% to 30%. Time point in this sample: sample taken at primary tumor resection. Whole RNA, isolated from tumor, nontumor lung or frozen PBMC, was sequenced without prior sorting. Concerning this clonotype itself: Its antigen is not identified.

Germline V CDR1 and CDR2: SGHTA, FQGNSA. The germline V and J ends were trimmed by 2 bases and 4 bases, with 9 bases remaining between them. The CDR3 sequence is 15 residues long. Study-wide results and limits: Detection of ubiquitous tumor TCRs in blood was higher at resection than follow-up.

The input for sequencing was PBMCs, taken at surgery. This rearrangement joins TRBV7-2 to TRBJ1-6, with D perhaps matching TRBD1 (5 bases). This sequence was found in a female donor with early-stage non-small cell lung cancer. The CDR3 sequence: CASSLTGGYNSPLHF. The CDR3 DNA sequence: TGTGCCAGCAGCTTAACAGGCGGGTATAATTCACCCCTCCACTTT.